Listed below are T cell receptor beta chains from one sample, sequenced in a study of spatial heterogeneity in lung cancer. TCRdb re-derived calls from the 5' RACE reads in MiXCR, one entry per CDR3 protein. The sample holds some 25,000 distinct CDR3 sequences; around 13% are singletons and the top ten take roughly 26%. This material consisted of PBMCs, taken at surgery. These receptors were obtained from a female donor with early-stage non-small cell lung cancer. Each CDR3 is given with its conserved first and last residue. Fields, in order: clone size, D gene, J gene, V gene, CDR3 DNA, CDR3 protein. D genes are given only for firm matches. Rows may omit the clone size; those that give it use once, few, many or a size class.

.	TRBD2	TRBJ2-2	TRBV28	TGTGCCAGCAGTTTAACGGGAGGCCTGGGGGAGCTGTTTTTT	CASSLTGGLGELFF
few	TRBD2	TRBJ2-1	TRBV6-2/TRBV6-3	TGTGCCAGCAGTTTTTCTCTTGGACTAGCATACAATGAGCAGTTCTTC	CASSFSLGLAYNEQFF
few	.	TRBJ2-3	TRBV7-9	TGTGCCAGCAGCTATCCCCTTGGGGTAGAAGGAACAGATACGCAGTATTTT	CASSYPLGVEGTDTQYF
many	.	TRBJ2-5	TRBV18	TGTGCCAGCTCAGCTCAAGAGACCCAGTACTTC	CASSAQETQYF
medium-sized	.	TRBJ1-2	TRBV7-9	TGTGCCAGCAGCTTTTTGTCGGGGGGATATGGCTACACCTTC	CASSFLSGGYGYTF
hyperexpanded	.	TRBJ1-5	TRBV3-1	TGTGCCAGCAGCCAAGACCTAAGGGATACCAATCAGCCCCAGCATTTT	CASSQDLRDTNQPQHF
.	TRBD2	TRBJ2-1	TRBV7-2	TGTGCCAGCAGCTTGTCCGGGACTAGCGGCACTGAGCAGTTCTTC	CASSLSGTSGTEQFF
many	TRBD2	TRBJ2-4	TRBV10-3	TGTGCCATCAGTGAGGAACTAGCGGGAGGGATTGGCAAAAACATTCAGTACTTC	CAISEELAGGIGKNIQYF
.	TRBD1	TRBJ2-2	TRBV28	TGTGCCACACAAGGACAGGGGAACACCGGGGAGCTGTTTTTT	CATQGQGNTGELFF
many	TRBD1	TRBJ2-3	TRBV7-9	TGTGCCAGCAGCGCGTTCGGGCAGGGGGCAGATACGCAGTATTTT	CASSAFGQGADTQYF
many	TRBD1	TRBJ2-3	TRBV4-3	TGCGCCAGCAGCCAATCGGGGACAGGGACAGATACGCAGTATTTT	CASSQSGTGTDTQYF
many	TRBD1	TRBJ1-1	TRBV7-7	TGTGCTAGCAGCTTAGCACAGGGGGGAGAAGCTTTCTTT	CASSLAQGGEAFF
.	TRBD1	TRBJ2-1	TRBV7-2	TGTGCCAGCAGCACGCCGGGACAGGGGGTTTTTGAGCAGTTCTTC	CASSTPGQGVFEQFF
few	.	TRBJ1-1	TRBV20-1	TGCAGTGAAATCCCGAACACTGAAGCTTTCTTT	CSEIPNTEAFF
.	.	TRBJ2-3	TRBV14	TGTGCCAGCAGCCTCCTGGGGGACAGCACAGATACGCAGTATTTT	CASSLLGDSTDTQYF
many	.	TRBJ2-3	TRBV24-1	TGTGCCACCAGTGATATACACGAGGGGCCAGATACGCAGTATTTT	CATSDIHEGPDTQYF
many	TRBD2	TRBJ2-1	TRBV27	TGTGCCAGCAAGGGTCTTCGGGCTAGCGGAAACAATGAGCAGTTCTTC	CASKGLRASGNNEQFF
many	.	TRBJ2-1	TRBV27	TGTGCCAGCAGTTCGGGAGACAATGAGCAGTTCTTC	CASSSGDNEQFF
once	.	TRBJ2-2	TRBV3-1	TGTGCCAGCAGCCAAGCTCAGGGTCGGACCGGGGAGCTGTTTTTT	CASSQAQGRTGELFF
many	.	TRBJ1-5	TRBV3-1	TGTGCCAGCAGCCAAGGGGTACTCCACAATCAGCCCCAGCATTTT	CASSQGVLHNQPQHF
.	TRBD1	TRBJ2-7	TRBV20-1	TGCAGTGCTAGAGATCACGGACAGGGCTACGAGCAGTACTTC	CSARDHGQGYEQYF
many	TRBD2	TRBJ2-1	TRBV7-8	TGTGCCAGCAGCTTAGTTGGAGGCGGGAGCTCCTACAATGAGCAGTTCTTC	CASSLVGGGSSYNEQFF
many	.	TRBJ2-1	TRBV19	TGTGCCAGTAGTACTGCAGGGACAACCAGCGAGCAGTTCTTC	CASSTAGTTSEQFF
many	.	TRBJ1-5	TRBV10-3	TGTGCCATACAGGAGTATAGCAATCAGCCCCAGCATTTT	CAIQEYSNQPQHF
many	.	TRBJ1-3	TRBV2	TGTGCCAGCAGACCCGACGGTGGAAACACCATATATTTT	CASRPDGGNTIYF
few	TRBD2	TRBJ2-1	TRBV28	TGTGCCAGCAGTGAGGTGACTAGCGGTTACTACAATGAGCAGTTCTTC	CASSEVTSGYYNEQFF
many	.	TRBJ2-5	TRBV20-1	TGCAGTGCTAAGGTGCGCTCGGAGACCCAGTACTTC	CSAKVRSETQYF
.	TRBD1	TRBJ1-4	TRBV12-3/TRBV12-4	TGTGCCAGCAGGCCGGGACAGGGGCGCGATGGGAATGAAAAACTGTTTTTT	CASRPGQGRDGNEKLFF
many	.	TRBJ1-5	TRBV30	TGTGCCTGGAGTGGAATGGGCAATCAGCCCCAGCATTTT	CAWSGMGNQPQHF
few	TRBD1	TRBJ2-2	TRBV6-6	TGTGCCAGCAGACGCGGACAGGGGGCGATCGGGGAGCTGTTTTTT	CASRRGQGAIGELFF
.	.	TRBJ2-7	TRBV7-9	TGTGCCAGCAGCTTAGTCCGAGGGGAACACGAGCAGTACTTC	CASSLVRGEHEQYF
many	.	TRBJ2-7	TRBV4-1	TGCGCCAGCAGCCACGGACAGACCTACGAGCAGTACTTC	CASSHGQTYEQYF
many	.	TRBJ1-6	TRBV7-9	TGTGCCAGCAGCGTGATAGGATCACCCCTCCACTTT	CASSVIGSPLHF
many	TRBD2	TRBJ2-7	TRBV7-2	TGTGCCAGCAGCTTGGGACTAGCACCCTACGAGCAGTACTTC	CASSLGLAPYEQYF
many	.	TRBJ1-5	TRBV28	TGTGCCAGCAGTTTTGGGGGGTCCAATCAGCCCCAGCATTTT	CASSFGGSNQPQHF
many	TRBD2	TRBJ2-3	TRBV4-1	TGCGCCAGCAGCCAAGATCGAAGACTAGCGGGAGCGACAGATACGCAGTATTTT	CASSQDRRLAGATDTQYF
.	.	TRBJ2-5	TRBV29-1	TGCAGCGTTGACCAGGCGGAGACCCAGTACTTC	CSVDQAETQYF
many	TRBD2	TRBJ2-1	TRBV5-1	TGCGCCAGCAGCCCAAACAAAGGACTAGGTTTAGTGGATGAGCAGTTCTTC	CASSPNKGLGLVDEQFF
many	.	TRBJ1-5	TRBV18	TGTGCCAGCTCACCCGCCGCAAATCAGCCCCAGCATTTT	CASSPAANQPQHF
few	.	TRBJ2-1	TRBV15	TGTGCCACCAGCAGAGGGGGGGTTCGGTACAATGAGCAGTTCTTC	CATSRGGVRYNEQFF
.	TRBD1	TRBJ2-7	TRBV13	TGTGCCAGCAGCTTGACAGGGGGCATTGAGCAGTACTTC	CASSLTGGIEQYF
many	.	TRBJ2-7	TRBV6-1	TGTGCCAGCAGGGGGACTGGATCCTACGAGCAGTACTTC	CASRGTGSYEQYF
.	.	TRBJ2-1	TRBV7-9	TGTGCCAGCAGTGACGGGGCCCGGGATGAGCAGTTCTTC	CASSDGARDEQFF
.	.	TRBJ2-6	TRBV28	TGTGCCAGCAGTTTACTAGCTGGGGCCAACGTCCTGACTTTC	CASSLLAGANVLTF
many	TRBD1	TRBJ2-5	TRBV6-5	TGTGCCAGCAGTTACTCGGGACAGGGGGGGCAGGAGACCCAGTACTTC	CASSYSGQGGQETQYF
.	.	TRBJ2-7	TRBV18	TGTGCCAGCTCACCAACTGGGACCTACGAGCAGTACTTC	CASSPTGTYEQYF